Reported below is one T cell receptor (beta chain). Random hexamers were used to reverse transcribe the RNA input (about 0.5 to 1 ug). The TCR beta CDR3 was amplified by immunoSEQ multiplex PCR across 54 Vbeta, 13 Jbeta. TCRdb processed the immunoSEQ multiplex PCR reads anew with MiXCR; each CDR3 protein has one entry. The data hold roughly 400,000 distinct CDR3 sequences, with approximately 85% observed a single time. These data belong to a study of CD8 T cells in Susac syndrome. TCR beta sequences were obtained from blood CD8+ and CD4+ T cells. In the multiple sclerosis control group, patients were treatment-naive and had stable or active relapsing-remitting disease. Negative isolation yielded CD8+ and CD4+ T cells; FACS enriched TEMRA cells. The germline gives CDR1 SNHLY, CDR2 FYNNEI. V was pared by 8 bases and J by 4 bases, with 23 bases of the junction left unmatched. The CDR3 consists of 19 residues.

The specimen was CD8+ T cells from PBMCs. The V call is TRBV2, the J call TRBJ1-1; 9 nucleotides match TRBD1. The TCR was taken from a human donor with multiple sclerosis. CDR3 region: CASDGPDIEGQGEGTEAFF. The CDR3 DNA follows: TGTGCCAGCGACGGCCCGGACATAGAGGGACAGGGTGAGGGCACTGAAGCTTTCTTT.